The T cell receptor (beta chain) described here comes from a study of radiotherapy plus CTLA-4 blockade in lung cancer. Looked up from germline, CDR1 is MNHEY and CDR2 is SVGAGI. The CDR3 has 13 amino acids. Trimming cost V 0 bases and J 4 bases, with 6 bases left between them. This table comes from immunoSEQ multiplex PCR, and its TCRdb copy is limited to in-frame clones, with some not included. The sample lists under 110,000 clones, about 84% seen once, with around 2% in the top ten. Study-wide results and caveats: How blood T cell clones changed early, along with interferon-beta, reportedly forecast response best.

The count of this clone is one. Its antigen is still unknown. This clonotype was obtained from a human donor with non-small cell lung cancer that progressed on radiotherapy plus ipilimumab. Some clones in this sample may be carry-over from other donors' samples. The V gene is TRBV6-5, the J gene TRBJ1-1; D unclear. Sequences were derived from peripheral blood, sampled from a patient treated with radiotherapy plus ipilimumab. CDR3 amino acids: CASSYSEATEAFF. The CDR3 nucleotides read TGTGCCAGCAGTTACTCAGAGGCCACTGAAGCTTTCTTT.